This T cell receptor beta chain stems from a study of cytomegalovirus exposure and HLA in healthy donors. General study results and limits: TCR beta chain V- and J-gene trimming was linked, in a later analysis, to a missense variant in DCLRE1C. Researchers reported from a later analysis that most CMV-associated TCR beta chains appeared HLA-restricted.

The V and J ends lost 1 base and 13 bases respectively, with 14 bases between them. CDR3 length: 14 residues. CDR1 and CDR2 from the germline V gene are SGHNT and YENEEA. A word on this clone: The antigen remains undetermined.

Healthy individuals who donated bone marrow served as the donors. Each donor was nominally healthy when sampled (though unrecorded immune exposures were likely). Vbeta (60) and Jbeta (13) primers were used in the PCR. Sequencing was performed with immunoSEQ multiplex PCR; in TCRdb, only in-frame clones are kept and a portion is missing. The sample consists of about 72,000 clones, 65% to 70% of them appearing once. Sequenced sample: PBMCs. This chain uses TRBV11-3 with TRBJ1-6; no clear D gene. The TCR was taken from a man between 40 and 49 years old in good health and CMV-seropositive. CDR3 residues: CASSLAGGVRPLHF. DNA for the CDR3: TGTGCCAGCAGCTTAGCAGGAGGCGTCCGGCCCCTCCACTTT.